Listed below are T cell receptor beta chains from one sample, sequenced in a study of vaccination effects on CD4 cells after COVID-19. These receptors lack a known antigen. Clones were read by immunoSEQ multiplex PCR, and TCRdb kept only the in-frame ones, dropping some. The sample records 84,000 or so clones, over 70% being singletons. The sample here was CD4+ T cells from PBMCs cultured with HCoV-OC43 spike peptides, taken after COVID-19 vaccination. The source of these receptors is a human donor who received a COVID-19 vaccine. The CDR3 runs from the conserved cysteine through the conserved F or W. A D gene is named only where the DNA matches it firmly. Not every row has a clone size; where given, it reads once, few, many or a size class.

.	TRBV28	.	TRBJ1-3	CASRAPREYHGNTIYF	TGTGCCAGCAGGGCCCCCAGGGAGTACCATGGAAACACCATATATTTT
few	TRBV6-1	TRBD1	TRBJ2-1	CASSGGQGSASYNEQFF	TGTGCCAGCAGTGGCGGACAGGGTTCGGCGTCCTACAATGAGCAGTTCTTC
few	TRBV6-2/TRBV6-3	.	TRBJ2-2	CASSSYRGGNTGELFF	TGTGCCAGCAGTTCTTATCGGGGTGGGAACACCGGGGAGCTGTTTTTT
.	TRBV7-2	.	TRBJ2-2	CASSLRRAQGELFF	TGTGCCAGCAGCTTAAGGAGAGCCCAGGGGGAGCTGTTTTTT
.	TRBV5-1	TRBD1	TRBJ1-1	CASSIQDRDTEAFF	TGCGCCAGCAGCATTCAGGACAGGGACACTGAAGCTTTCTTT
few	TRBV2	TRBD2	TRBJ2-2	CASSLAGANTGELFF	TGTGCCAGCAGTTTAGCGGGGGCCAACACCGGGGAGCTGTTTTTT
few	TRBV5-5	.	TRBJ1-5	CASSLDSKQPQHF	TGTGCCAGCAGCTTGGACAGCAAACAGCCCCAGCATTTT
.	TRBV7-2	.	TRBJ1-1	CASSRQNTEAFF	TGTGCCAGCAGCCGACAGAACACTGAAGCTTTCTTT
.	TRBV15	.	TRBJ2-5	CATSEGQGKRQETQYF	TGTGCCACCAGCGAGGGGCAGGGGAAGAGGCAAGAGACCCAGTACTTC
.	TRBV27	.	TRBJ1-5	CASSLSGRQPQHF	TGTGCCAGCAGTTTATCCGGGCGACAGCCCCAGCATTTT
.	TRBV5-1	TRBD1	TRBJ1-1	CASSTGQGLNTEAFF	TGCGCCAGCAGCACCGGACAGGGTTTGAACACTGAAGCTTTCTTT
.	TRBV3-1/TRBV3-2	.	TRBJ2-2	CASSQSGLGGELFF	TGTGCCAGCAGCCAGTCGGGCCTTGGCGGGGAGCTGTTTTTT